Shown below are 11 T cell receptor beta chains from a single sample sequenced in a study of T cells after yellow fever vaccination. In TCRdb, the 5' RACE reads were re-called with MiXCR into one record per CDR3 protein. The table lists roughly 32,000 distinct CDR3 sequences, roughly a tenth of them singletons. The sample consisted of PBMCs, either bulk or a sorted T-cell subset (CD4+, CD8+, memory, or dextramer-sorted; not recorded which), taken more than 13 days after the first yellow fever vaccination. The receptors come from a man younger than 30 who received the YFV17D yellow fever vaccine.

Turning to this clonotype: This may arise from a read error, as a much more abundant clone is one base away. This sequence joins TRBV12-3 or TRBV12-4 and TRBJ2-1, with D uncertain. Between the trimmed V and J ends, which lost 6 bases and 4 bases, there was a span of 4 bases. The CDR3 is made up of 11 amino acids. The DNA of the CDR3 is TGTGCCAGCAGATGGTACAATGAGCAGTTCTTC. Encoded protein: CASRWYNEQFF.

The V and J genes are TRBV6-5 and TRBJ1-2, with D maybe TRBD1 (5 bases). The germline V and J ends were trimmed by 5 bases and 4 bases, with 11 bases remaining between them. CDR1 is MNHEY, CDR2 SVGAGI, per germline. There are 13 residues in the CDR3. This chain's CDR3 is CASSNGGTYGYTF. In nucleotides, the CDR3 is TGTGCCAGCAGTAACGGGGGGACCTATGGCTACACCTTC.

This clonotype came up many times. The genes are TRBV20-1 and TRBJ2-3, with TRBD2 as a possible D gene (6 bases). The germline gives CDR1 DFQATT, CDR2 SNEGSKA (reference sequence). The CDR3 extends over 13 amino acids. The V and J ends lost 0 bases and 4 bases respectively, with 8 bases between them. CDR3 coding DNA: TGCAGTGCTAGAGAAACGGGGGCAGATACGCAGTATTTT. This translates into CSARETGADTQYF.

This clonotype occurred many times. This chain links TRBV5-1 with TRBJ2-6; D remains ambiguous. V lost 10 bases and J 0 bases, leaving 11 bases between the germline ends. The CDR3 length is 14 residues. Germline loops: CDR1 SGHRS, CDR2 YFSETQ. CDR3 sequence (DNA): TGCGCCTGCAAAGACGGCTCTGGGGCCAACGTCCTGACTTTC. Residues: CACKDGSGANVLTF. Based on the CDR3 plus reference TRBV5-1 and TRBJ2-6, the full variable domain is KAGVTQTPRYLIKTRGQQVTLSCSPISGHRSVSWYQQTPGQGLQFLFEYFSETQRNKGNFPGRFSGRQFSNSRSEMNVSTLELGDSALYLCACKDGSGANVLTFGAGSRLTVL.

There are many counts of this clonotype. The chain recombines TRBV24-1 with TRBJ2-1, with D unclear. V was shortened by 4 bases and J by 12 bases, with 12 bases between the two germline ends. Germline V lookup: CDR1 KGHDR, CDR2 SFDVKD. The CDR3 has 12 residues. As DNA, the CDR3 is TGTGCCACCAGTGACCCTCCGGGTAGGCAGTTCTTC. Translated: CATSDPPGRQFF.

This clonotype was seen a few times. As DNA, the CDR3 is TGTGCCAGCAGCCCCACTGGGGCCAACGTCCTGACTTTC. It codes for CASSPTGANVLTF. V gene TRBV9 combines with J gene TRBJ2-6; D gene uncertain. The CDR3 consists of 13 residues. V shed 4 bases and J shed 2 bases, with 4 bases lying between them. In germline, CDR1 is SGDLS, CDR2 YYNGEE.

Ten or more counts support this clonotype. The chain combines TRBV6-2 or TRBV6-3 with TRBJ1-1, with 9 bases that match TRBD1. This CDR3 has 15 residues. After removal of 0 bases from V and 6 bases from J, the junction contained 5 bases not matched to a gene. Germline CDR1 and CDR2: MNHEY and SVGEGT. The CDR3 DNA sequence: TGTGCCAGCAGTTACTCCGGGACAGGGTCGGCTGAAGCTTTCTTT. Protein: CASSYSGTGSAEAFF.

This clonotype was seen at least ten times. This chain links TRBV3-1 with TRBJ2-2; 9 nucleotides match TRBD1. The V and J ends lost 7 bases and 7 bases, in that order; junction bases with no gene match: 13. The germline V gene encodes CDR1 LGHDT and CDR2 YNNKEL (reference sequence). The CDR3 length is 16 residues. CDR3 region: CASISSGTGKVGELFF. DNA for the CDR3: TGTGCCAGCATATCGTCCGGGACAGGGAAGGTCGGGGAGCTGTTTTTT.

This clonotype was seen many times. V usage is TRBV11-2 and J usage is TRBJ2-7; D gene unclear. The CDR3 length is 14 residues. V dropped 3 bases and J dropped 2 bases, with 11 bases sitting between them. The V gene's germline CDR1 is SGHAT and CDR2 FQNNGV. The CDR3 reads CASSLTDGPYEQYF. As DNA, the CDR3 is TGTGCCAGCAGCTTGACGGACGGTCCCTACGAGCAGTACTTC. Variable domain in full (rest from reference TRBV11-2 and TRBJ2-7): EAGVAQSPRYKIIEKRQSVAFWCNPISGHATLYWYQQILGQGPKLLIQFQNNGVVDDSQLPKDRFSAERLKGVDSTLKIQPAKLEDSAVYLCASSLTDGPYEQYFGPGTRLTVT.

This clonotype was seen a few times. In DNA, the CDR3 is TGCAGTGCTAAGCCGTGGGGACAGACCTTTTATAATTCACCCCTCCACTTT. Translation: CSAKPWGQTFYNSPLHF. This chain joins TRBV20-1 and TRBJ1-6, with 7 nucleotides matching TRBD1. The CDR3 loop spans 17 amino acids. With V trimmed by 4 bases and J by 4 bases, 13 bases remained unmatched. Looked up from germline, CDR1 is DFQATT and CDR2 is SNEGSKA (reference sequence).

This clonotype has more than one count but fewer than ten. A single base separates this from a much larger clone, so it may be a read error. The chain links TRBV6-5 to TRBJ2-3, with D hard to call. The CDR3 has 13 amino acids. Germline loops: CDR1 MNHEY, CDR2 SVGAGI. With 1 base removed from V and 1 base from J, the gap between germline ends came to 3 bases. The DNA of the CDR3 is TGTGCCAGCAGTTACTTGTGCACAGATACGCAGTATTTT. It yields the protein CASSYLCTDTQYF.